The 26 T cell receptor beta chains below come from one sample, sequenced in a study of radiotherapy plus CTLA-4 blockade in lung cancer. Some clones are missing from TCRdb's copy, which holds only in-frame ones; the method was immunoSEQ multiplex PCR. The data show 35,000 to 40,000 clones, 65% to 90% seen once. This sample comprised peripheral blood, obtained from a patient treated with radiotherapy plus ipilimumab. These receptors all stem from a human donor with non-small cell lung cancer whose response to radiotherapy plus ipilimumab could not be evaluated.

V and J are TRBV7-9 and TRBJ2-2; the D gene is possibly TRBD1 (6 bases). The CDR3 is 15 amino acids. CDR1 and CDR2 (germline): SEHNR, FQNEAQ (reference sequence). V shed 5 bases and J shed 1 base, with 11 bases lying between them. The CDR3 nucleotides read TGTGCCAGCAGCCGCTCGACAGGGAACACCGGGGAGCTGTTTTTT. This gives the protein CASSRSTGNTGELFF. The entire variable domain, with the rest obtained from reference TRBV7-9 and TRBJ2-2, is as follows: DTGVSQNPRHKITKRGQNVTFRCDPISEHNRLYWYRQTLGQGPEFLTYFQNEAQLEKSRLLSDRFSAERPKGSFSTLEIQRTEQGDSAMYLCASSRSTGNTGELFFGEGSRLTVL.

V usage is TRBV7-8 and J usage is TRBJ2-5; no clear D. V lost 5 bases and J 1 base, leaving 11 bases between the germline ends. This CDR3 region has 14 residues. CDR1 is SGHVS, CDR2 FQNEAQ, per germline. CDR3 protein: CASSPRRSQETQYF. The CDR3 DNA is TGTGCCAGCAGCCCCCGGCGGTCCCAAGAGACCCAGTACTTC.

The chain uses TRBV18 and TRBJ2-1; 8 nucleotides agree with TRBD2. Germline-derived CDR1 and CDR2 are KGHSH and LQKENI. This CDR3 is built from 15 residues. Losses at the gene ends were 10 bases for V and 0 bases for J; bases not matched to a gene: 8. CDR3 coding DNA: TGTGCCACCTCCGGGAGGGTAGGCTCCTACAATGAGCAGTTCTTC. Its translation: CATSGRVGSYNEQFF.

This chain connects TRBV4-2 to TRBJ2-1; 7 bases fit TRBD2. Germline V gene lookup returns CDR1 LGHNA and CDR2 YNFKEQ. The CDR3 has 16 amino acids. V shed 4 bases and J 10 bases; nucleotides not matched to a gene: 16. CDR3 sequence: CASSPAGLGGGGEQFF. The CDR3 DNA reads TGTGCCAGCAGCCCGGCCGGACTCGGCGGGGGAGGGGAGCAGTTCTTC.

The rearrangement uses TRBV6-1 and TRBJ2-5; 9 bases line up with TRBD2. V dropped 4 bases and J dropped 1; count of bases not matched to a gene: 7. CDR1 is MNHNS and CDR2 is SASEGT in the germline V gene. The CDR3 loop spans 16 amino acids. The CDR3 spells CASSGRLAGTQETQYF. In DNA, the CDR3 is TGTGCCAGCAGTGGGAGGCTAGCGGGGACCCAAGAGACCCAGTACTTC.

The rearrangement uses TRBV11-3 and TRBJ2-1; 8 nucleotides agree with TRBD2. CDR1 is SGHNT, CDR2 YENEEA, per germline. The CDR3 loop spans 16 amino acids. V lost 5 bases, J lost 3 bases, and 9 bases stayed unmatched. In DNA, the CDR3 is TGTGCCAGCAGCACCCGGACTAGCAGTAGCTACAATGAGCAGTTCTTC. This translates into CASSTRTSSSYNEQFF.

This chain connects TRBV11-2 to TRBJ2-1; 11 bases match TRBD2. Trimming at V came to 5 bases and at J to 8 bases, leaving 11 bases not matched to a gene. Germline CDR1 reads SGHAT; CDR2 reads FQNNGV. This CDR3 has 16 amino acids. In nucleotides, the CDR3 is TGTGCCAGCAGCAAGGGGGCTAGCGGGAGGACGTATGAGCAGTTCTTC. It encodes CASSKGASGRTYEQFF.

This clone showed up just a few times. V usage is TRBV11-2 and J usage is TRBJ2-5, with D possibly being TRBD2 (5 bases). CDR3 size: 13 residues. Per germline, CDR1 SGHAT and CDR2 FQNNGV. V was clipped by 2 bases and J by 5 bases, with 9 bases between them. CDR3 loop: CASSLWERETQYF. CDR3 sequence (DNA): TGTGCCAGCAGCTTATGGGAGAGGGAGACCCAGTACTTC. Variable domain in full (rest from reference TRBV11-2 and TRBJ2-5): EAGVAQSPRYKIIEKRQSVAFWCNPISGHATLYWYQQILGQGPKLLIQFQNNGVVDDSQLPKDRFSAERLKGVDSTLKIQPAKLEDSAVYLCASSLWERETQYFGPGTRLLVL.

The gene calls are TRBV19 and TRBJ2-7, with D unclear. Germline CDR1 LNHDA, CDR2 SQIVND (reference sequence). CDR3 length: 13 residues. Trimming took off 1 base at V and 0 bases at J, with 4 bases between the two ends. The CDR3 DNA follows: TGTGCCAGTAGTATAGGTAGCTCCTACGAGCAGTACTTC. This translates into CASSIGSSYEQYF.

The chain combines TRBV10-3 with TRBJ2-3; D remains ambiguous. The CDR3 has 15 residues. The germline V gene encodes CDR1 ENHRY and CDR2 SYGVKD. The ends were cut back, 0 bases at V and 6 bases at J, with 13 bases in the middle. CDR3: CAISESKESTDTQYF. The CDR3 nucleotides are TGTGCCATCAGTGAGTCGAAAGAATCTACTGATACGCAGTATTTT.

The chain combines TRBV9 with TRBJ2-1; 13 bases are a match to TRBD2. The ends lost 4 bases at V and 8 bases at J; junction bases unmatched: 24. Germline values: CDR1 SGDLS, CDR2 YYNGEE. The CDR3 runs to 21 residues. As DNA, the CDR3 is TGTGCCAGCAGCCCTCGGGGCCGGACTAGCGGGAGCCCCGAGTTCCGGGATGAGCAGTTCTTC. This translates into CASSPRGRTSGSPEFRDEQFF.

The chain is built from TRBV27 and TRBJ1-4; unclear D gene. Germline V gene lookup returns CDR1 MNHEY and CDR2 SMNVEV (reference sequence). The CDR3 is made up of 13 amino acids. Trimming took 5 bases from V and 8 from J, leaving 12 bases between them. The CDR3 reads CASSPRSGEKLFF. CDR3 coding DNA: TGTGCCAGCAGTCCCAGGTCAGGCGAAAAACTGTTTTTT.

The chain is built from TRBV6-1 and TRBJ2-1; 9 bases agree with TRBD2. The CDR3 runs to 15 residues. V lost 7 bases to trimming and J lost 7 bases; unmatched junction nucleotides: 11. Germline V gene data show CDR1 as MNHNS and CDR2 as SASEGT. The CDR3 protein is CASTEGAGGSNEQFF. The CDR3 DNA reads TGTGCCAGCACCGAGGGGGCGGGGGGGAGTAATGAGCAGTTCTTC.

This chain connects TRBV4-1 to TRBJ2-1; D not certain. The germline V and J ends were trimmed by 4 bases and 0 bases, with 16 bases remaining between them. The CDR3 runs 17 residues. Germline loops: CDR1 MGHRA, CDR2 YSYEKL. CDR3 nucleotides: TGCGCCAGCAGCCGCGATACTCATGCCGGCTCCTACAATGAGCAGTTCTTC. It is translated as CASSRDTHAGSYNEQFF.

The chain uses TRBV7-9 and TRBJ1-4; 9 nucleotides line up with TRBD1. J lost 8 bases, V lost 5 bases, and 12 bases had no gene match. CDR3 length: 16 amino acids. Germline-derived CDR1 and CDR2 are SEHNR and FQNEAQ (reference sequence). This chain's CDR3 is CASSDSYRGLGEKLFF. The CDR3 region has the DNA TGTGCCAGCAGCGACTCATACAGGGGGCTCGGGGAAAAACTGTTTTTT.

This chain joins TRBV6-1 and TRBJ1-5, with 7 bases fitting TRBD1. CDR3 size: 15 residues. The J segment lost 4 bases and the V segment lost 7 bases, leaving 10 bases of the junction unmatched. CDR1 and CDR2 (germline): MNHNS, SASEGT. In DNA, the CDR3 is TGTGCCAGCAATGACTTGACAGGGAGTAATCAGCCCCAGCATTTT. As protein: CASNDLTGSNQPQHF.

The CDR3 is CASSQTLPGQSNSPLHF. The CDR3 nucleotides are TGCGCCAGCAGCCAAACCCTCCCGGGACAGAGTAATTCACCCCTCCACTTT. The chain joins TRBV4-3 to TRBJ1-6, with 7 bases matching TRBD1. Trimming took 2 bases from V and 6 from J; bases not matched to a gene: 10. The CDR3 extends over 17 amino acids. Germline V CDR1 and CDR2: LGHNA, YSLEER.

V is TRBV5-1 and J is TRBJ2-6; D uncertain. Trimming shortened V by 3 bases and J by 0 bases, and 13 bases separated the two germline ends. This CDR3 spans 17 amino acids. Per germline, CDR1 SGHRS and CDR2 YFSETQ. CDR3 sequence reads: CASSWSRPHSGANVLTF. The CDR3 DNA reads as TGCGCCAGCAGCTGGTCGAGGCCCCACTCTGGGGCCAACGTCCTGACTTTC.

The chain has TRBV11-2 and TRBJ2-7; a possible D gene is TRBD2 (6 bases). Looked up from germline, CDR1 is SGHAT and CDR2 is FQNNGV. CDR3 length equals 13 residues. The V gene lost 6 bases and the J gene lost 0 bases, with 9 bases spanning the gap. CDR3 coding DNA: TGTGCCAGCAGTTTGGACTACTCCTACGAGCAGTACTTC. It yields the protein CASSLDYSYEQYF.

The CDR3 DNA sequence: TGTGCCAGCAGTAGCTGGGGGAGCGGGGGGTATGAGCAGTTCTTC. Translated, it gives CASSSWGSGGYEQFF. The chain couples TRBV6-4 to TRBJ2-1; TRBD2 matches 9 bases. The CDR3 contains 15 residues. V lost 5 bases to trimming and J lost 8 bases; unmatched junction nucleotides: 10. Germline lookup yields CDR1 MRHNA and CDR2 SNTAGT.

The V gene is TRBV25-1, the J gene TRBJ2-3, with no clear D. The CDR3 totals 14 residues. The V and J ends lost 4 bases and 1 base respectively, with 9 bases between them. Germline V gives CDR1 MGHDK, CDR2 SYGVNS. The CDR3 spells CASSVRQGTDTQYF. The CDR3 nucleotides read TGTGCCAGCAGTGTCAGGCAAGGCACAGATACGCAGTATTTT.

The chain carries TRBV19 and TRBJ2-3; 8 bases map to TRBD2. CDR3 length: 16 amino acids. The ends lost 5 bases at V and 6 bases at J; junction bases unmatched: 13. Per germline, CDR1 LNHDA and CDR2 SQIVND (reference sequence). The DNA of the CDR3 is TGTGCCAGTAGTGAATCGGGGGGGCTTCCGTCCGATACGCAGTATTTT. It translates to CASSESGGLPSDTQYF.

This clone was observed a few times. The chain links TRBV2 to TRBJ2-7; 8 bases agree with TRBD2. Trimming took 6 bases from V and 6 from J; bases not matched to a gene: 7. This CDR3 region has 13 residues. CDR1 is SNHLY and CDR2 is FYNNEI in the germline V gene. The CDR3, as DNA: TGTGCCAGCAGGACTAGCGAATCAGGCGAGCAGTACTTC. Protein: CASRTSESGEQYF.

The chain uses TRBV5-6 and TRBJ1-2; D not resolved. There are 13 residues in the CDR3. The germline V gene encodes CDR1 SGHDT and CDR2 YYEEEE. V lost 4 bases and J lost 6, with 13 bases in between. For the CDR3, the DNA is TGTGCCAGCAGCCCTCAAAGCAGGAATGGCTACACCTTC. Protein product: CASSPQSRNGYTF.

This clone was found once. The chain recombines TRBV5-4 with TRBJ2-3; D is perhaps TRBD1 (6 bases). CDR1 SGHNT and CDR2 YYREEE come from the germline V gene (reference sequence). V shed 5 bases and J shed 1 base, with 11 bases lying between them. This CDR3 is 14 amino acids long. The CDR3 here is CASSPRQGTDTQYF. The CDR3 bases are TGTGCCAGCAGTCCTCGACAGGGCACAGATACGCAGTATTTT. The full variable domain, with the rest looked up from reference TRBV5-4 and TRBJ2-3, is ETGVTQSPTHLIKTRGQQVTLRCSSQSGHNTVSWYQQALGQGPQFIFQYYREEENGRGNFPPRFSGLQFPNYSSELNVNALELDDSALYLCASSPRQGTDTQYFGPGTRLTVL.

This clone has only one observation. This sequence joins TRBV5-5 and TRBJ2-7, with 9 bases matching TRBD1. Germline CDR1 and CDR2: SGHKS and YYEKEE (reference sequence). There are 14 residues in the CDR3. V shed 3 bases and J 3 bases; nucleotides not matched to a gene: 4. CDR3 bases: TGTGCCAGCAGCTCCCGGGACAGGGTCTACGAGCAGTACTTC. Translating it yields CASSSRDRVYEQYF.